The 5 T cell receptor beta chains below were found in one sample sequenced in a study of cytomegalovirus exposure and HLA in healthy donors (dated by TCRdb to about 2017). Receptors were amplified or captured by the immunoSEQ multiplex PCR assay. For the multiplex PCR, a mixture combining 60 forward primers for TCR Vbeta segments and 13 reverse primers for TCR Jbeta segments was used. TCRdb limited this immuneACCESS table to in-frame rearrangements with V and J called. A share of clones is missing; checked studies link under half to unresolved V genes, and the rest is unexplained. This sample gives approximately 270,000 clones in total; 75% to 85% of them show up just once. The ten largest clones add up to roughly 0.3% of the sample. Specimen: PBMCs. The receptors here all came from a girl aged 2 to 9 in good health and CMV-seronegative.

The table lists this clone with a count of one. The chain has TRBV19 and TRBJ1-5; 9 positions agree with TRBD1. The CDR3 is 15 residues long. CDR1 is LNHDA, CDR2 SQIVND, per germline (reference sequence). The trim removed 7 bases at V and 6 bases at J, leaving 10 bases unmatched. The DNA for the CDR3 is TGTGCCAGTACCTGGGACAGGGTGAGGGGTCAGCCCCAGCATTTT. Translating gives CASTWDRVRGQPQHF.

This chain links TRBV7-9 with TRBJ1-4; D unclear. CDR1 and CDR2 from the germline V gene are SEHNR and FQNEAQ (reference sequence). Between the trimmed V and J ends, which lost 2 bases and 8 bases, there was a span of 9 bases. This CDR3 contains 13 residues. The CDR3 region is CASSLQVQEKLFF. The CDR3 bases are TGTGCCAGCAGCTTACAGGTACAGGAAAAACTGTTTTTT.

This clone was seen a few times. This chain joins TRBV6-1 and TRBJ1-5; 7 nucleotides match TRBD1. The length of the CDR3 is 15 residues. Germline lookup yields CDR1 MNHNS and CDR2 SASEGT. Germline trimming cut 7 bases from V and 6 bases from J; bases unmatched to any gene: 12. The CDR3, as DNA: TGTGCCAGCACCATCACTTTGGGACAGCCTCAGCCCCAGCATTTT. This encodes CASTITLGQPQPQHF.

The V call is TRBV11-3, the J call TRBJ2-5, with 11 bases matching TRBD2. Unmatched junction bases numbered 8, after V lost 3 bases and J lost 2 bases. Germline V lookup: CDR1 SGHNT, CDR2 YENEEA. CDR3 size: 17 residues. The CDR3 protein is CASSLGGTSGFQETQYF. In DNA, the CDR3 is TGTGCCAGCAGCTTGGGCGGGACTAGCGGATTTCAAGAGACCCAGTACTTC.

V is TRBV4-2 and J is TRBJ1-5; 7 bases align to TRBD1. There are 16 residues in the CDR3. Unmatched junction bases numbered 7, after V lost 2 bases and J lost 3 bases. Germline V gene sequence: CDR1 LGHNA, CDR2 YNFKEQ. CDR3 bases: TGTGCCAGCAGCCAAACTTCGGGACAGAACAATCAGCCCCAGCATTTT. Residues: CASSQTSGQNNQPQHF.